A single sample is the source of the 27 T cell receptor beta chains below, sequenced in a study of T cells in localized non-small cell lung cancer. Method: immunoSEQ multiplex PCR; TCRdb's copy keeps in-frame clones and lacks some. The sample records 41,000 or so clones, around nine tenths being singletons. The starting material was peripheral blood, obtained before any cancer treatment. The receptors were sampled from an older female donor with stage I squamous cell lung carcinoma.

The gene calls are TRBV5-1 and TRBJ2-1, with TRBD1 as a possible D gene (7 bases). From germline, CDR1 is SGHRS and CDR2 YFSETQ. Trimming took 3 bases from V and 4 from J, leaving 14 bases between them. This CDR3 region has 15 residues. This chain's CDR3 is CASSSTGTPYNEQFF. Here the CDR3 DNA reads TGCGCCAGCAGCTCGACAGGGACTCCTTACAATGAGCAGTTCTTC.

J is TRBJ2-3 and V is TRBV5-1, with 8 bases fitting TRBD1. The CDR3 has 17 residues. V dropped 4 bases and J dropped 1; count of bases not matched to a gene: 11. Germline CDR1 SGHRS, CDR2 YFSETQ. The CDR3, as DNA: TGCGCCAGCAGCCCCCGGGCCGGACAGGGCCGCACAGATACGCAGTATTTT. As protein: CASSPRAGQGRTDTQYF.

V is TRBV2 and J is TRBJ2-7; TRBD2 matches at 13 bases. J was trimmed by 4 bases and V by 6 bases; bases with no gene match: 6. CDR1 is SNHLY, CDR2 FYNNEI, per germline. The CDR3 extends over 15 amino acids. The CDR3 spells CASRRTSGSWYEQYF. CDR3 coding DNA: TGTGCCAGCAGGAGGACTAGCGGGAGTTGGTACGAGCAGTACTTC.

This chain joins TRBV7-2 and TRBJ2-1; 8 bases are a match to TRBD2. The CDR3 has 16 amino acids. V was pared by 6 bases and J by 6 bases, with 13 bases of the junction left unmatched. CDR1 is SGHTA, CDR2 FQGNSA, per germline. CDR3 protein: CASRHGAGAVFNEQFF. The CDR3 nucleotides read TGTGCCAGCAGGCATGGAGCGGGAGCTGTTTTCAATGAGCAGTTCTTC.

The chain couples TRBV5-1 to TRBJ2-1, with D perhaps TRBD1 (5 bases). Germline CDR1 SGHRS, CDR2 YFSETQ. Trimming removed 5 bases at V and 8 bases at J, with 14 bases between. This CDR3 is built from 13 residues. The CDR3 nucleotides read TGCGCCAGCAGTCTCGCAGGGTTAGATGAGCAGTTCTTC. Translated, it gives CASSLAGLDEQFF.

The rearrangement joins TRBV27 to TRBJ1-2; TRBD1 might be the D (5 bases). The germline gives CDR1 MNHEY, CDR2 SMNVEV (reference sequence). This CDR3 is built from 13 residues. The V and J ends lost 3 bases and 4 bases respectively, with 9 bases between them. The CDR3 is CASSFGGSYGYTF. DNA of the CDR3: TGTGCCAGCAGTTTTGGGGGTTCCTATGGCTACACCTTC.

The chain couples TRBV6-5 to TRBJ1-1; TRBD1 matches at 7 bases. The V segment lost 4 bases and the J segment 6 bases; nucleotides outside the gene matches: 11. CDR3 length: 15 amino acids. Per the germline V gene, CDR1 is MNHEY and CDR2 is SVGAGI. CDR3 in amino acids: CASSSRTTGSAEAFF. In DNA, the CDR3 is TGTGCCAGCAGTTCCCGAACGACAGGGTCAGCTGAAGCTTTCTTT.

V and J are TRBV4-3 and TRBJ2-2; TRBD2 matches 10 bases. From germline, CDR1 is LGHNA and CDR2 YSLEER. The CDR3 totals 15 residues. Trimming cost V 4 bases and J 1 base; bases outside gene matches: 0. As DNA, the CDR3 is TGCGCCAGCAGCCGACTAGCGGGGAACACCGGGGAGCTGTTTTTT. Its protein product is CASSRLAGNTGELFF.

The genes are TRBV19 and TRBJ1-2; maybe TRBD1 (5 bases). Trimming stripped 7 bases from V and 0 bases from J, with 15 bases between. This CDR3 contains 15 residues. Germline assignment: CDR1 LNHDA and CDR2 SQIVND (reference sequence). The chain's CDR3 is CASTEWQGANYGYTF. CDR3 bases: TGTGCCAGTACAGAATGGCAGGGAGCTAACTATGGCTACACCTTC.

The chain employs TRBV30 and TRBJ2-3; no clear D. Per germline, CDR1 GTSNPN and CDR2 SVGIG (reference sequence). V lost 5 bases to trimming and J lost 2 bases, with 17 bases between them. The CDR3 spans 15 residues. CDR3: CAWGQGPGYTDTQYF. In DNA, the CDR3 is TGTGCCTGGGGGCAAGGGCCCGGGTACACAGATACGCAGTATTTT. The variable domain in full, with the rest retrieved from reference TRBV30 and TRBJ2-3, is SQTIHQWPATLVQPVGSPLSLECTVEGTSNPNLYWYRQAAGRGLQLLFYSVGIGQISSEVPQNLSASRPQDRQFILSSKKLLLSDSGFYLCAWGQGPGYTDTQYFGPGTRLTVL.

The chain couples TRBV9 to TRBJ2-3, with 12 bases matching TRBD2. CDR1 SGDLS and CDR2 YYNGEE come from the germline V gene. V shed 4 bases and J 2 bases; nucleotides not matched to a gene: 5. There are 16 residues in the CDR3. The CDR3 coding sequence is TGTGCCAGCAGCTATGGACTAGCGGGATACACAGATACGCAGTATTTT. Protein: CASSYGLAGYTDTQYF.

This chain connects TRBV7-2 to TRBJ2-1; the D gene is possibly TRBD1 (5 bases). Trimming took off 5 bases at V and 0 bases at J, with 11 bases between the two ends. The CDR3 is 15 residues long. Germline CDR1 and CDR2: SGHTA and FQGNSA. CDR3 sequence (DNA): TGTGCCAGCAGCCGGACAAAACGCTCCTACAATGAGCAGTTCTTC. As protein: CASSRTKRSYNEQFF.

This chain uses TRBV4-2 with TRBJ2-1; 14 bases align to TRBD2. V lost 3 bases to trimming and J lost 1 base; unmatched junction nucleotides: 5. The CDR3 totals 18 residues. Germline V lookup: CDR1 LGHNA, CDR2 YNFKEQ. CDR3 DNA sequence: TGTGCCAGCAGCCAGACCGGGACTAGCGGGAGATCCTACAATGAGCAGTTCTTC. It translates to CASSQTGTSGRSYNEQFF.

The chain links TRBV7-9 to TRBJ2-7, with a weak D call TRBD1 (5 bases). Trimming took 1 base from V and 7 from J, leaving 11 bases between them. CDR1 is SEHNR, CDR2 FQNEAQ, per germline (reference sequence). This CDR3 contains 13 residues. CDR3 coding DNA: TGTGCCAGCAGCTTAGAGGGGCCTGGGGAGCAGTACTTC. Protein: CASSLEGPGEQYF.

V gene TRBV4-3 combines with J gene TRBJ2-1; 10 nucleotides match TRBD2. The CDR3 spans 16 residues. Trimming took 4 bases from V and 7 from J; bases not matched to a gene: 10. Germline CDR1 LGHNA, CDR2 YSLEER. For the CDR3, the DNA is TGCGCCAGCAGCCGACAGGCTAGCGGGAGTTGGAATGAGCAGTTCTTC. Amino acid sequence: CASSRQASGSWNEQFF.

This sequence joins TRBV6-1 and TRBJ2-4, with D maybe TRBD2 (7 bases). CDR1 and CDR2 (germline): MNHNS, SASEGT. The CDR3 length is 14 residues. The germline V and J ends were trimmed by 4 bases and 6 bases, with 13 bases remaining between them. The CDR3 coding sequence is TGTGCCAGCAGTGCAGAGGGGGGGGGAAACATTCAGTACTTC. Residues: CASSAEGGGNIQYF.

In its sample, this clone was seen once. The V call is TRBV29-1, the J call TRBJ2-1; D may be TRBD2 (5 bases). Germline CDR1 is SQVTM and CDR2 is ANQGSEA. V lost 5 bases and J 8 bases, leaving 22 bases between the germline ends. This CDR3 is 15 amino acids long. The CDR3 reads CSVNVLPRDFDEQFF. The CDR3 DNA reads TGCAGCGTTAACGTTCTCCCGAGGGATTTCGATGAGCAGTTCTTC.

The rearrangement uses TRBV5-4 and TRBJ2-5; 9 nucleotides agree with TRBD1. Losses at the gene ends were 4 bases for V and 2 bases for J; bases not matched to a gene: 9. The length of the CDR3 is 16 residues. Germline-derived CDR1 and CDR2 are SGHNT and YYREEE (reference sequence). The DNA of the CDR3 is TGTGCCAGCAGCGGCGGACAGGGGAATATGCAAGAGACCCAGTACTTC. Translating gives CASSGGQGNMQETQYF.

This rearrangement joins TRBV18 to TRBJ1-3, with D unclear. This CDR3 spans 14 amino acids. Deletions cut 1 base from V and 4 bases from J, with 8 bases between. The V gene's germline CDR1 is KGHSH and CDR2 LQKENI. In DNA form, the CDR3 reads TGTGCCAGCTCACCACAAGCGTCCGGAAACACCATATATTTT. Protein: CASSPQASGNTIYF.

The chain has TRBV10-2 and TRBJ1-1, with TRBD1 matching 7 bases. The trim removed 8 bases at V and 0 bases at J, leaving 0 bases unmatched. The CDR3 contains 12 residues. Per germline, CDR1 WSHSY and CDR2 SAAADI. The CDR3 sequence is CASGTVNTEAFF. The DNA for the CDR3 is TGCGCCAGCGGGACAGTGAACACTGAAGCTTTCTTT.

The chain couples TRBV19 to TRBJ2-1, with no clear D. Deletions cut 6 bases from V and 9 bases from J, with 9 bases between. Germline V gives CDR1 LNHDA, CDR2 SQIVND (reference sequence). The CDR3 totals 11 residues. The CDR3 nucleotides read TGTGCCAGTAGCACTCCCGGTGAGCAGTTCTTC. Protein product: CASSTPGEQFF. Full variable domain (rest looked up from reference TRBV19 and TRBJ2-1): DGGITQSPKYLFRKEGQNVTLSCEQNLNHDAMYWYRQDPGQGLRLIYYSQIVNDFQKGDIAEGYSVSREKKESFPLTVTSAQKNPTAFYLCASSTPGEQFFGPGTRLTVL.

CDR3 DNA sequence: TGTGCCTCCTCCTCTAGCGGGAAGGGGACAGATACGCAGTATTTT. Translating gives CASSSSGKGTDTQYF. V is TRBV30 and J is TRBJ2-3; 9 nucleotides line up with TRBD2. The germline CDR1 and CDR2 sequences are GTSNPN and SVGIG (reference sequence). CDR3 length equals 15 residues. The ends lost 7 bases at V and 3 bases at J; junction bases unmatched: 11.

This sequence joins TRBV7-3 and TRBJ1-1; D call uncertain. V shed 3 bases and J shed 3 bases, with 11 bases lying between them. Germline lookup yields CDR1 SGHTA and CDR2 FQGTGA. This CDR3 region has 14 residues. CDR3 region: CASSFKRRDTEAFF. DNA of the CDR3: TGTGCCAGCAGCTTTAAAAGGCGAGACACTGAAGCTTTCTTT.

J is TRBJ2-1 and V is TRBV7-9; D is ambiguous. CDR1 SEHNR and CDR2 FQNEAQ come from the germline V gene (reference sequence). This CDR3 is 15 amino acids long. V lost 2 bases to trimming and J lost 8 bases, with 16 bases between them. The CDR3 region has the DNA TGTGCCAGCAGCTTAAGGGCCACCCATTCGGATGAGCAGTTCTTC. Translation: CASSLRATHSDEQFF.

The chain is built from TRBV9 and TRBJ2-1, with 10 bases that match TRBD2. The CDR3 is 15 residues long. Germline loops: CDR1 SGDLS, CDR2 YYNGEE. Germline trimming cut 5 bases from V and 4 bases from J; bases unmatched to any gene: 6. The CDR3 loop reads CASSSGLAVYNEQFF. CDR3 bases: TGTGCCAGCAGTTCAGGACTAGCGGTTTACAATGAGCAGTTCTTC.

This sequence joins TRBV29-1 and TRBJ2-6; D is ambiguous. CDR1 SQVTM and CDR2 ANQGSEA come from the germline V gene. CDR3 length: 15 residues. Trimming left V 6 bases short and J 4 bases short, with 16 bases between. The CDR3 reads CSVRRVARGANVLTF. Written as DNA, the CDR3 is TGCAGCGTGCGCCGAGTGGCGAGGGGGGCCAACGTCCTGACTTTC.

The V and J genes are TRBV7-9 and TRBJ2-5; tentative D call: TRBD2 (7 bases). This CDR3 is 15 amino acids long. V was cut by 5 bases and J by 3 bases, with 16 bases left in between. CDR1 and CDR2 from the germline V gene are SEHNR and FQNEAQ (reference sequence). CDR3 DNA: TGTGCCAGCAGCCCAGGAGGGGGAGGGGAAGAGACCCAGTACTTC. Its protein is CASSPGGGGEETQYF.